A single sample gave rise to the 25 T cell receptor beta chains below, sequenced in a study of T cells in Graves' hyperthyroidism and ophthalmopathy. Authors of the study amplified TCR beta CDR3 regions from RNA transcripts. HTBI primers were the set used in a first-round RT-PCR of the TCR CDR3. In TCRdb, the multiplex PCR reads were re-called with MiXCR into one record per CDR3 protein. The sample lists 560,000 or so distinct CDR3 sequences, just under 20% occurring once. What was sequenced was blood. These receptors originate from a middle-aged man with Graves' ophthalmopathy.

This sequence joins TRBV19 and TRBJ2-2; D perhaps matches TRBD2 (6 bases). The CDR3 contains 17 residues. The germline gives CDR1 LNHDA, CDR2 SQIVND (reference sequence). V lost 1 base to trimming and J lost 5 bases, with 17 bases between them. CDR3 in DNA: TGTGCCAGTAGTATAGGCACTACACTCGGGGGAACCGGGGAGCTGTTTTTT. Its translation: CASSIGTTLGGTGELFF.

V usage is TRBV18 and J usage is TRBJ2-5; a weak D match, TRBD1 (6 bases). Germline loops: CDR1 KGHSH, CDR2 LQKENI. V lost 1 base and J 5 bases, leaving 14 bases between the germline ends. The CDR3 runs 15 residues. CDR3 loop: CASSPLAGELETQYF. Here the CDR3 DNA reads TGTGCCAGCTCACCACTGGCAGGGGAGTTGGAGACCCAGTACTTC.

CDR3 coding DNA: TGTGCCAGCCGAGTCCTAGCGGAAGAGACCCAGTACTTC. Translating it yields CASRVLAEETQYF. The chain combines TRBV6-1 with TRBJ2-5; 7 nucleotides line up with TRBD2. The germline V gene has CDR1 MNHNS and CDR2 SASEGT. The V gene end was trimmed by 8 bases and the J gene end by 3 bases; junction bases not matched to a gene: 6. CDR3 length: 13 amino acids.

Concerning this clonotype itself: Given a much more abundant clone one base away, this may be a read error. The chain uses TRBV3-1 and TRBJ1-1; TRBD1 aligns across 8 bases. The germline gives CDR1 LGHDT, CDR2 YNNKEL (reference sequence). The CDR3 contains 14 residues. The chain's CDR3 is CASSLGQGFTKAFF. The DNA of the CDR3 is TGTGCCAGCAGCCTCGGACAGGGATTCACTAAAGCTTTCTTT.

This clonotype was counted ten times or more. The V and J genes are TRBV5-1 and TRBJ2-3; TRBD1 matches 9 bases. Germline lookup yields CDR1 SGHRS and CDR2 YFSETQ. CDR3 length: 16 amino acids. J was trimmed by 2 bases and V by 4 bases; bases with no gene match: 8. The CDR3 region has the DNA TGCGCCAGCAGCCGCCGGGACAGGGTTAACACAGATACGCAGTATTTT. This codes for CASSRRDRVNTDTQYF.

The V and J genes are TRBV10-3 and TRBJ2-3; D may be TRBD1 (5 bases). The CDR3 length is 15 residues. The V and J ends lost 5 bases and 6 bases respectively, with 18 bases between them. Germline V lookup: CDR1 ENHRY, CDR2 SYGVKD. This chain's CDR3 is CAISSPMGPEDTQYF. For the CDR3, the DNA is TGTGCCATCAGTTCCCCGATGGGGCCCGAGGATACGCAGTATTTT.

The chain carries TRBV7-3 and TRBJ2-5, with 13 bases fitting TRBD2. Trimming at V came to 5 bases and at J to 5 bases, leaving 8 bases not matched to a gene. CDR3 length equals 16 residues. Germline V gene sequence: CDR1 SGHTA, CDR2 FQGTGA. DNA for the CDR3: TGTGCCAGCAGCCCGACCACTAGCGGGGGGGTGGAGACCCAGTACTTC. Translated, it gives CASSPTTSGGVETQYF.

The chain carries TRBV20-1 and TRBJ2-1; 9 positions agree with TRBD2. CDR3 size: 19 residues. Germline trimming cut 0 bases from V and 6 bases from J; bases unmatched to any gene: 18. Germline V gives CDR1 DFQATT, CDR2 SNEGSKA (reference sequence). CDR3 bases: TGCAGTGCTAGAGATCGTGGCCGGGCGGGGGGGCCTTTATCCAATGAGCAGTTCTTC. Protein: CSARDRGRAGGPLSNEQFF.

The chain is built from TRBV29-1 and TRBJ2-1; 9 bases line up with TRBD2. The CDR3 contains 14 residues. The J segment lost 8 bases and the V segment lost 6 bases, leaving 11 bases of the junction unmatched. The germline V gene has CDR1 SQVTM and CDR2 ANQGSEA. The CDR3 nucleotides read TGCAGCGTCCTACCGGGACTAGCAATCGATGAGCAGTTCTTC. Translating it yields CSVLPGLAIDEQFF.

This clonotype was counted between two and nine times. The CDR3 sequence is CASSLNSNSPLHF. For the CDR3, the DNA is TGTGCCAGCAGCTTAAACAGTAATTCACCCCTCCACTTT. The chain has TRBV7-3 and TRBJ1-6; D not certain. Germline V gives CDR1 SGHTA, CDR2 FQGTGA. V gave up 1 base and J gave up 6 bases, with 4 bases separating them. The CDR3 has 13 amino acids.

This clonotype was seen more than once but under ten times. The gene calls are TRBV19 and TRBJ1-2, with a tentative D call TRBD1 (5 bases). The CDR3 runs to 14 residues. CDR1 is LNHDA, CDR2 SQIVND, per germline (reference sequence). V was shortened by 5 bases and J by 7 bases, with 17 bases between the two germline ends. CDR3 amino acids: CASSDGTAAFGYTF. In DNA form, the CDR3 reads TGTGCCAGTAGTGATGGGACTGCCGCGTTTGGCTACACCTTC.

The chain has TRBV19 and TRBJ2-6, with 7 bases identical to TRBD1. CDR3 size: 16 residues. In germline, CDR1 is LNHDA, CDR2 SQIVND (reference sequence). Trimming took 7 bases from V and 0 from J; bases not matched to a gene: 6. DNA for the CDR3: TGTGCCAGTAACCGGGACAGTTTCTCTGGGGCCAACGTCCTGACTTTC. This gives the protein CASNRDSFSGANVLTF.

The sample holds many counts of this clonotype. This rearrangement joins TRBV30 to TRBJ2-1; D unresolved. The CDR3 contains 12 residues. V shed 2 bases and J shed 5 bases, with 7 bases lying between them. Germline CDR1 and CDR2: GTSNPN and SVGIG (reference sequence). CDR3 in amino acids: CAWSSQNNEQFF. The CDR3 bases are TGTGCCTGGAGTTCACAGAACAATGAGCAGTTCTTC.

The chain's CDR3 is CAWSAGNGYTF. As DNA, the CDR3 is TGTGCCTGGAGTGCAGGGAACGGCTACACCTTC. The gene calls are TRBV30 and TRBJ1-2, with D possibly TRBD1 on 5 matching bases. This CDR3 contains 11 residues. The germline gives CDR1 GTSNPN, CDR2 SVGIG (reference sequence). V lost 1 base to trimming and J lost 8 bases, with 8 bases between them.

V gene TRBV19 combines with J gene TRBJ2-1; 10 bases are shared with TRBD1. V shed 3 bases and J 4 bases; nucleotides not matched to a gene: 6. This CDR3 has 16 amino acids. Germline assignment: CDR1 LNHDA and CDR2 SQIVND (reference sequence). CDR3 residues: CASSIRTGQGYNEQFF. CDR3 nucleotide sequence: TGTGCCAGTAGTATTAGGACGGGACAGGGGTACAATGAGCAGTTCTTC.

This clonotype was seen a few times. This rearrangement joins TRBV5-1 to TRBJ2-6, with a possible D match to TRBD1 (5 bases). Germline loops: CDR1 SGHRS, CDR2 YFSETQ. V lost 0 bases and J lost 2, with 9 bases in between. The CDR3 has 16 residues. CDR3 sequence: CASSLAWGAGANVLTF. Written as DNA, the CDR3 is TGCGCCAGCAGCTTGGCCTGGGGCGCTGGGGCCAACGTCCTGACTTTC.

V usage is TRBV20-1 and J usage is TRBJ2-7; weak D call: TRBD2 (6 bases). In germline, CDR1 is DFQATT, CDR2 SNEGSKA (reference sequence). The germline V and J ends were trimmed by 1 base and 0 bases, with 13 bases remaining between them. This CDR3 region has 15 residues. The CDR3 DNA reads as TGCAGTGCTAGAGCCCGGGGGAGGCTCTCCTACGAGCAGTACTTC. Its translation: CSARARGRLSYEQYF.

This clonotype was found many times. The J gene is TRBJ2-1, the V gene TRBV5-1, with TRBD2 identical over 10 bases. The CDR3 is 14 amino acids. The junction had 5 bases not matched to a gene; V was cut back by 1 base and J by 10 bases. Germline V lookup: CDR1 SGHRS, CDR2 YFSETQ. The CDR3 is CASSLTSGRGEQFF. For the CDR3, the DNA is TGCGCCAGCAGCTTGACCAGCGGGAGGGGGGAGCAGTTCTTC. The full variable domain, completed using reference TRBV5-1 and TRBJ2-1, is KAGVTQTPRYLIKTRGQQVTLSCSPISGHRSVSWYQQTPGQGLQFLFEYFSETQRNKGNFPGRFSGRQFSNSRSEMNVSTLELGDSALYLCASSLTSGRGEQFFGPGTRLTVL.

The chain couples TRBV7-3 to TRBJ2-1; TRBD1 agrees at 9 bases. From germline, CDR1 is SGHTA and CDR2 FQGTGA. V lost 5 bases, J lost 7 bases, and 6 bases stayed unmatched. The CDR3 runs to 14 residues. The CDR3 reads CASSQGQGFNEQFF. The CDR3, as DNA: TGTGCCAGCAGCCAAGGACAGGGGTTTAATGAGCAGTTCTTC.

The sample holds a few counts of this clonotype. The chain joins TRBV27 to TRBJ2-7, with D unresolved. The CDR3 contains 13 residues. Germline V gene lookup returns CDR1 MNHEY and CDR2 SMNVEV (reference sequence). V was shortened by 6 bases and J by 5 bases, with 14 bases between the two germline ends. The CDR3 DNA follows: TGTGCCAGCAGGAGGTTGACGGCAGACGAGCAGTACTTC. This translates into CASRRLTADEQYF.

The chain uses TRBV5-1 and TRBJ2-1, with 11 bases aligning to TRBD1. Per the germline V gene, CDR1 is SGHRS and CDR2 is YFSETQ. The CDR3 contains 15 residues. V was clipped by 4 bases and J by 10 bases; unmatched bases: 10. As DNA, the CDR3 is TGCGCCAGCAGCGGCGGACAGGGGGCGCTTGGCGAGCAGTTCTTC. Its protein is CASSGGQGALGEQFF.

A note on this clonotype: A clone one base away is much larger, so this may be a read error. CDR3 nucleotides: TGTGTCAGCAGCCTGCGGGAGGGCAGATCGGGGACCCAGTACTTC. It specifies CVSSLREGRSGTQYF. The chain carries TRBV2 and TRBJ2-5; 9 positions match TRBD2. The CDR3 sequence is 15 residues long. CDR1 and CDR2 from the germline V gene are SNHLY and FYNNEI.

The J gene is TRBJ1-1, the V gene TRBV4-3, with TRBD1 matching over 11 bases. V was clipped by 2 bases and J by 5 bases; unmatched bases: 7. Germline CDR1 LGHNA, CDR2 YSLEER. This CDR3 contains 16 residues. The CDR3 region is CASSQRTGGRETEAFF. The CDR3, as DNA: TGCGCCAGCAGCCAAAGGACAGGGGGCCGGGAGACTGAAGCTTTCTTT.

This clonotype was seen repeatedly, ten times or more. The CDR3 sequence is CASSALVGDSYNEQFF. CDR3 coding DNA: TGTGCCAGCAGTGCTCTCGTGGGCGACTCCTACAATGAGCAGTTCTTC. The chain recombines TRBV6-1 with TRBJ2-1, with no clear D. Trimming shortened V by 4 bases and J by 0 bases, and 13 bases separated the two germline ends. The germline V gene has CDR1 MNHNS and CDR2 SASEGT. This CDR3 contains 16 residues.

This clonotype was seen many times. The rearrangement joins TRBV3-1 to TRBJ2-5, with 12 bases lining up with TRBD2. V was pared by 4 bases and J by 1 base, with 7 bases of the junction left unmatched. CDR1 and CDR2 (germline): LGHDT, YNNKEL (reference sequence). The CDR3 runs to 17 residues. The CDR3 bases are TGTGCCAGCAGCCGCCGGACTAGCGGGATGCTCCAAGAGACCCAGTACTTC. Translated: CASSRRTSGMLQETQYF.